One and the same sample provided the 5 T cell receptor beta chains below, sequenced in a study of T cell repertoires in cytomegalovirus infection. TCRdb re-derived calls from the reads in MiXCR, one entry per CDR3 protein. The table lists roughly 190,000 distinct CDR3 sequences, approximately 9.7% of them singletons. Material: PBMCs. The source is a human donor in good health (CMV status not recorded). Some clones in this sample may be carry-over from other donors' samples.

The gene calls are TRBV19 and TRBJ1-3, with D maybe TRBD1 (5 bases). The CDR3 spans 13 residues. V was clipped by 8 bases and J by 0 bases, with 8 bases between them. CDR1 is LNHDA, CDR2 SQIVND, per germline (reference sequence). The DNA of the CDR3 is TGTGCCAGTCGACAGCTCTCTGGAAACACCATATATTTT. This gives the protein CASRQLSGNTIYF.

This clonotype has a count of ten or more. CDR3 region: CASSLEAGTSAKQFF. The CDR3 nucleotides are TGTGCCAGCAGCTTAGAGGCGGGGACTAGCGCCAAGCAGTTCTTC. V gene TRBV7-2 combines with J gene TRBJ2-1; TRBD2 aligns across 10 bases. There are 15 residues in the CDR3. Germline lookup yields CDR1 SGHTA and CDR2 FQGNSA. J lost 11 bases, V lost 1 base, and 8 bases had no gene match.

This clonotype came up a few times. The chain uses TRBV9 and TRBJ2-7; tentatively, D is TRBD2 (6 bases). Trimming removed 0 bases at V and 7 bases at J, with 17 bases between. The CDR3 covers 15 residues. From germline, CDR1 is SGDLS and CDR2 YYNGEE. For the CDR3, the DNA is TGTGCCAGCAGCGTAGGTGCTAGCGCACCGGGGGAGCAGTACTTC. This translates into CASSVGASAPGEQYF.

This clonotype turned up a few times. The chain uses TRBV4-3 and TRBJ2-7, with TRBD1 matching 7 bases. Germline assignment: CDR1 LGHNA and CDR2 YSLEER. The CDR3 sequence is 15 residues long. The trim removed 5 bases at V and 3 bases at J, leaving 10 bases unmatched. The DNA of the CDR3 is TGCGCCAGCAGCAAAGGAACAGGGGAAATCTACGAGCAGTACTTC. Amino acid sequence: CASSKGTGEIYEQYF.

This clonotype was detected many times. CDR3 region: CASSYSSSGYGYTF. CDR3 sequence (DNA): TGTGCCAGCAGCTATAGCTCATCGGGCTATGGCTACACCTTC. The V gene is TRBV7-8, the J gene TRBJ1-2; no clear D. Germline values: CDR1 SGHVS, CDR2 FQNEAQ. V shed 4 bases and J shed 4 bases, with 13 bases lying between them. CDR3 length: 14 amino acids.